This T cell receptor beta chain was profiled in a study of blood T cell repertoires in COVID-19. This clone was seen a single time. The assay was immunoSEQ multiplex PCR, and TCRdb's table has in-frame clones only and misses some. The sample yields 150,000 to 180,000 clones, 70% to 85% seen once. The receptor was derived from a man between 60 and 75 years old with COVID-19, enrolled during active disease. Material for sequencing was peripheral blood.

The CDR3 loop is CASSLEGGRSYNEQFF. The CDR3 DNA is TGTGCCAGCAGCCTGGAAGGGGGCCGCTCCTACAATGAGCAGTTCTTC. The genes are TRBV2 and TRBJ2-1; 7 bases align to TRBD1. V shed 6 bases, J shed 0 bases, and the junction held 8 bases outside the gene matches. The CDR3 length is 16 residues. Germline CDR1 SNHLY, CDR2 FYNNEI.